This is a list of T cell receptor beta chains from one sample in a study of cytomegalovirus exposure and HLA in healthy donors. Clones were sequenced by immunoSEQ multiplex PCR, and TCRdb holds only the in-frame ones, with some missing. The sample has approximately 150,000 clones, around 77% seen once. Sequences were obtained from PBMCs. Receptor source: a woman aged 25 to 39 in good health and CMV-seronegative. CDR3s include the opening cysteine and the closing phenylalanine or tryptophan. D genes are given only for firm matches.

>TRBJ2-7|TRBV5-1|TRBD1
TGCGCCAGCAGCTTGGGAGGGGGACAGGGTGACCTCTACGAGCAGTACTTC
CASSLGGGQGDLYEQYF
>TRBJ2-1|TRBV27|TRBD1
TGTGCCAGCGCCCGGGACAGGGGCGACAATGAGCAGTTCTTC
CASARDRGDNEQFF
>TRBJ1-2|TRBV13|TRBD1
TGTGCCAGCAGCCCCCGGGGACAGGGGGCGCGGGGCTATGGCTACACCTTC
CASSPRGQGARGYGYTF
>TRBJ1-1|TRBV27|-
TGTGCCAGCAGGACAGCTGTCTTGAACACTGAAGCTTTCTTT
CASRTAVLNTEAFF
>TRBJ2-7|TRBV7-4|TRBD1
TGTGCCAGCAGCCCCAGGGACAGATTCTACGAGCAGTACTTC
CASSPRDRFYEQYF
>TRBJ2-7|TRBV4-1|TRBD1
TGCGCCAGCAGCCAAGATCTTGGGACAGGGGTCGGCGAGCAGTACTTC
CASSQDLGTGVGEQYF
>TRBJ1-4|TRBV25-1|-
TGTGCCAGCAGTGAATTAGGGGGAAGCGGGACTTATCTCCAAAAACTGTTTTTT
CASSELGGSGTYLQKLFF
>TRBJ2-3|TRBV7-3|TRBD2
TGTGCCAGCAGCTCGGAACTAGCGGGGGGCACAGATACGCAGTATTTT
CASSSELAGGTDTQYF
>TRBJ1-6|TRBV28|-
TGTGCCAGCACCGATCAGTCCGGGGGGAATTCACCCCTCCACTTT
CASTDQSGGNSPLHF
>TRBJ1-3|TRBV29-1|-
TGCAGCGTCGCGCCCCCATGGGGGGCTGGAAACACCATATATTTT
CSVAPPWGAGNTIYF